What follows are 8 T cell receptor beta chains derived from one specimen sequenced in a study of blood T cell repertoires in COVID-19 (dated by TCRdb to the early 2020s). To prepare the library, the immunoSEQ multiplex PCR assay was applied. TCRdb stores this immuneACCESS table with in-frame sequences only. Part of the clones is absent; in the studies checked, under half of the shortfall reflects unresolved V genes, and no reason is known for the rest. Across this sample there are approximately 500,000 clones, with roughly 89% seen only once. The ten most abundant clones make up approximately 0.9% of the sample. Sequencing was performed on peripheral blood. The receptors shown here come from a man in his late teens or twenties with COVID-19, enrolled during active disease.

The V gene is TRBV2, the J gene TRBJ1-4; 10 bases agree with TRBD1. The J segment lost 6 bases and the V segment lost 6 bases, leaving 7 bases of the junction unmatched. The CDR3 runs 15 residues. CDR1 is SNHLY, CDR2 FYNNEI, per germline. For the CDR3, the DNA is TGTGCCAGCAGCGCGACAGGGGGCGCCTATGAAAAACTGTTTTTT. The encoded protein is CASSATGGAYEKLFF.

The chain uses TRBV19 and TRBJ2-2; TRBD1 is a possible D gene (6 bases). Germline V gene sequence: CDR1 LNHDA, CDR2 SQIVND (reference sequence). Trimming stripped 10 bases from V and 7 bases from J, with 19 bases between. This CDR3 is 14 amino acids long. The DNA of the CDR3 is TGTGCCACCCAAAGAGAGGGGGTAGGCGGGGAGCTGTTTTTT. It codes for CATQREGVGGELFF. Based on the CDR3 plus reference TRBV19 and TRBJ2-2, the full variable domain is DGGITQSPKYLFRKEGQNVTLSCEQNLNHDAMYWYRQDPGQGLRLIYYSQIVNDFQKGDIAEGYSVSREKKESFPLTVTSAQKNPTAFYLCATQREGVGGELFFGEGSRLTVL.

V is TRBV6-5 and J is TRBJ1-5; TRBD1 is a possible D gene (6 bases). Trimming pared 6 bases from V and 7 bases from J, leaving 13 bases between. The CDR3 extends over 13 amino acids. In germline, CDR1 is MNHEY, CDR2 SVGAGI. CDR3 bases: TGTGCCAGCAGGAGATCAAGGGGGCAGCCCCAGCATTTT. It codes for CASRRSRGQPQHF.

The J gene is TRBJ2-7, the V gene TRBV4-2; 8 nucleotides match TRBD1. V was pared by 0 bases and J by 3 bases, with 7 bases of the junction left unmatched. CDR1 is LGHNA and CDR2 is YNFKEQ in the germline V gene. This CDR3 contains 16 residues. As DNA, the CDR3 is TGTGCCAGCAGCCAAGAGACAGGGGCAGCGAACTACGAGCAGTACTTC. Protein: CASSQETGAANYEQYF.

In this sample, this clone turned up a few times. The chain is built from TRBV15 and TRBJ1-6, with a possible D match to TRBD1 (5 bases). Germline V gene data show CDR1 as LNHNV and CDR2 as YYDKDF (reference sequence). Trimming stripped 1 base from V and 10 bases from J, with 14 bases between. There are 15 residues in the CDR3. CDR3: CATSRGWGEGSPLHF. The CDR3 bases are TGTGCCACCAGCAGAGGATGGGGGGAGGGCTCACCCCTCCACTTT.

The rearrangement links TRBV6-5 to TRBJ2-3; TRBD1 is a possible D gene (6 bases). The V end was cut by 4 bases, the J end by 2 bases, with 10 bases between. Germline V CDR1 and CDR2: MNHEY, SVGAGI. CDR3 length: 14 residues. CDR3 in DNA: TGTGCCAGCAGTTTACAGGGATCCACAGATACGCAGTATTTT. Protein sequence: CASSLQGSTDTQYF.

The chain has TRBV27 and TRBJ2-3; D gene unclear. V lost 3 bases and J 2 bases, leaving 12 bases between the germline ends. This CDR3 comprises 15 residues. The germline V gene encodes CDR1 MNHEY and CDR2 SMNVEV (reference sequence). CDR3 loop: CASSLHTRNTDTQYF. The CDR3 DNA follows: TGTGCCAGCAGTTTGCACACCCGAAACACAGATACGCAGTATTTT.

This clone came up a few times. The gene calls are TRBV5-1 and TRBJ1-2; the match to TRBD1 covers 10 bases. The CDR3 length is 16 residues. The V gene's germline CDR1 is SGHRS and CDR2 YFSETQ. Trimming at V came to 4 bases and at J to 8 bases, leaving 14 bases not matched to a gene. CDR3: CASSAGQGDSYLGYTF. The CDR3 DNA is TGCGCCAGCAGCGCCGGACAGGGGGATAGTTACTTGGGCTACACCTTC.